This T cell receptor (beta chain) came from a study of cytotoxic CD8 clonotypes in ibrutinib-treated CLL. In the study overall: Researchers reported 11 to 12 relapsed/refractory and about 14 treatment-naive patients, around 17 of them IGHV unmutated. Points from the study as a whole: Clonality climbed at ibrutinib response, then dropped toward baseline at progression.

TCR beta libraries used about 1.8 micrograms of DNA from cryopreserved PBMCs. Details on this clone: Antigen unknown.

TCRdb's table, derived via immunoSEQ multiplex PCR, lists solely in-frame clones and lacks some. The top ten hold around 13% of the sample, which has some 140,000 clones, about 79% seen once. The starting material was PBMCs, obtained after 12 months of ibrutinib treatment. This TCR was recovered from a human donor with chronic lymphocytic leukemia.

CDR3 in amino acids: CASSFLENQPQHF. CDR3 in DNA: TGTGCCAGCAGCTTTCTAGAAAATCAGCCCCAGCATTTT. The V and J genes are TRBV7-9 and TRBJ1-5, with unresolved D. The CDR3 totals 13 residues. Trimming stripped 3 bases from V and 4 bases from J, with 7 bases between. Germline values: CDR1 SEHNR, CDR2 FQNEAQ (reference sequence).